This paragraph covers one T cell receptor (beta chain) sequence. What it binds is not known. This CDR3 region has 14 residues. V lost 0 bases to trimming and J lost 0 bases, with 6 bases between them. CDR1 and CDR2 (germline): LGHNA, YSLEER. The sample is drawn from a study of T cell responses to AZD1222 COVID-19 vaccine. Study-wide results and caveats: In a largely white British group with more females than males, clonal diversity was possibly underestimated.

The assay was immunoSEQ multiplex PCR, and TCRdb's table has in-frame clones only and misses some. The table for this sample gives about 140,000 clones. Specimen: peripheral blood. The V and J genes are TRBV4-3 and TRBJ2-7, with unresolved D. This TCR was recovered from an adult in good health. The CDR3 coding sequence is TGCGCCAGCAGCCAAGAGGTCAGCTCCTACGAGCAGTACTTC. Protein product: CASSQEVSSYEQYF.